This entry is about one T cell receptor (beta chain). The sample comes from a study of T cell repertoires in ileal Crohn's disease. The CDR3 covers 10 residues. Germline V gives CDR1 MNHNS, CDR2 SASEGT. Trimming left V 8 bases short and J 8 bases short, with 9 bases between. TCRdb's copy holds only in-frame clones and misses some; the assay was immunoSEQ multiplex PCR. The data show approximately 9,000 clones, around 78% seen once. The origin of this receptor is an adult with Crohn's disease. The sequencing input was ileal tissue. The chain links TRBV6-1 to TRBJ1-1, with a possible D match to TRBD1 (6 bases). CDR3 amino acids: CASRTAEAFF. The CDR3 DNA is TGTGCCAGCCGGACAGCCGAAGCTTTCTTT.